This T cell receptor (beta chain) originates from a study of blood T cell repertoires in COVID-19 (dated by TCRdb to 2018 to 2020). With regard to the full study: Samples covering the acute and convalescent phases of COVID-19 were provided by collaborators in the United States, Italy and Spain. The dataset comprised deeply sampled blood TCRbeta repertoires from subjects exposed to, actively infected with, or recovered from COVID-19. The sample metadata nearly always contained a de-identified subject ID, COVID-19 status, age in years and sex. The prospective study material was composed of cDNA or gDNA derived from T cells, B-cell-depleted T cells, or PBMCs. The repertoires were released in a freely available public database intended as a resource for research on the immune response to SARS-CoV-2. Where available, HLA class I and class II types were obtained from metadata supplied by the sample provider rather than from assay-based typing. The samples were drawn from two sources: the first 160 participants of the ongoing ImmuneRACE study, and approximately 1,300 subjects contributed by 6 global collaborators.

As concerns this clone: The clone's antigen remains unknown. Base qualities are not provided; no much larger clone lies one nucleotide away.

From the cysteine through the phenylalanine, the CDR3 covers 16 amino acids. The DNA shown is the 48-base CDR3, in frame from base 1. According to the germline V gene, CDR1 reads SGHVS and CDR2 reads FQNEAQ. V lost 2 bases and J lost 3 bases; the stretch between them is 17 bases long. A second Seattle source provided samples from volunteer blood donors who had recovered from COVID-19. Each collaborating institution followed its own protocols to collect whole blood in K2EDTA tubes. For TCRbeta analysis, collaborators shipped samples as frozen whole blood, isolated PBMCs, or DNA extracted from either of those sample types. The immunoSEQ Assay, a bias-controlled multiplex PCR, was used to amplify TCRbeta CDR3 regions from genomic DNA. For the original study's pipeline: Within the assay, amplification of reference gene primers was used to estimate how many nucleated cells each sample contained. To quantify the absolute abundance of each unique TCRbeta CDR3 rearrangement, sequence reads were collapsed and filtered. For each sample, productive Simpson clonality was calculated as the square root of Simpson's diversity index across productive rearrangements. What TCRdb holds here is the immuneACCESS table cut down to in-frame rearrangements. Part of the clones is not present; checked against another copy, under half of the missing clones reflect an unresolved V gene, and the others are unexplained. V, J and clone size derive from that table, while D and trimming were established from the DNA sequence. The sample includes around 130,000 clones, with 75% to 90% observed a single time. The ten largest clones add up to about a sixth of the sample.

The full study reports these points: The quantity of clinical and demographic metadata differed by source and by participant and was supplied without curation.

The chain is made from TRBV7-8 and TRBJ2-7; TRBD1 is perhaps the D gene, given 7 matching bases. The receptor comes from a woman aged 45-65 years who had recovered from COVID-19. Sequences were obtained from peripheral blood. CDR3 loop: CASSLQGGQLNYEQYF. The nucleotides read TGTGCCAGCAGCTTACAGGGGGGCCAACTTAACTACGAGCAGTACTTC.